The clone carrying this TCR beta chain was detected a few times. The data were obtained in a study of blood T cell repertoires in COVID-19. Study at large: Samples came from the United States, Italy and Spain, spanning acute and convalescent COVID-19.

In the original analysis: Estimated nucleated cell counts came from reference gene primer amplification. The repertoire was sequenced with immunoSEQ multiplex PCR; TCRdb's copy has only in-frame clones and lacks some. The V and J calls and clone size were taken over from that table, and D and trimming were inferred from the DNA. The sample consists of 200,000 to 250,000 clones, roughly 87% of them appearing once. Enrollees, about 18 to 95 years old, lived in some 24 US areas. The TCR originated in a man aged 18 to 30 with acute COVID-19. The sample consisted of PBMCs or T cells enriched from blood (not recorded which).

The CDR3 DNA reads as TGTGCCAGCAGTACCCGGGGGGTCGCCTACGAGCAGTACTTC. Translation: CASSTRGVAYEQYF. The rearrangement links TRBV28 to TRBJ2-7; 7 bases line up with TRBD2. Germline CDR1 and CDR2: MDHEN and SYDVKM. The CDR3 is made up of 14 amino acids. V lost 5 bases and J lost 2; bases outside the gene matches: 6.